This T cell receptor (beta chain) was captured by sequencing in a study of identical twins. CDR3 length: 16 amino acids. V shed 1 base, J shed 4 bases, and the junction held 8 bases outside the gene matches. Germline V lookup: CDR1 DFQATT, CDR2 SNEGSKA (reference sequence). A universal primer site was added by template switching, and unique molecular identifiers were carried by the cDNA. TCRdb reprocessed the 5' RACE reads with MiXCR, giving one entry per CDR3 protein. There are about 340,000 distinct CDR3 sequences in the sample; around an eighth occur only once, and approximately 7.6% lies in the top ten. Only one count was recorded for this clonotype. This sample was also put to use in a study of yellow fever vaccine responses in identical twins.

V is TRBV20-1 and J is TRBJ2-3; 10 bases are shared with TRBD2. What was sequenced was CD8+ T cells sorted from blood. This TCR was sampled from a woman in her late teens or twenties in good health. The CDR3 is CSARGLAGEGADTQYF. DNA of the CDR3: TGCAGTGCTAGAGGGCTAGCGGGAGAAGGGGCAGATACGCAGTATTTT.